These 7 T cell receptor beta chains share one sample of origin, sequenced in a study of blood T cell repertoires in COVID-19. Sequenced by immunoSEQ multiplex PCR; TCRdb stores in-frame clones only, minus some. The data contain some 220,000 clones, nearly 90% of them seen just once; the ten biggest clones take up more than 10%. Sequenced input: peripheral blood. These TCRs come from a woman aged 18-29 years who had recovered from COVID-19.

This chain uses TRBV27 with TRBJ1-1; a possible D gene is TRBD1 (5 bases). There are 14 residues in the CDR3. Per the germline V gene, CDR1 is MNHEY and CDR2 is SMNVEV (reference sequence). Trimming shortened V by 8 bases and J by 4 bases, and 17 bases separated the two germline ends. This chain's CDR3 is CASALRGGTTEAFF. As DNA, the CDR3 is TGTGCCAGCGCTTTGCGCGGGGGGACCACTGAAGCTTTCTTT.

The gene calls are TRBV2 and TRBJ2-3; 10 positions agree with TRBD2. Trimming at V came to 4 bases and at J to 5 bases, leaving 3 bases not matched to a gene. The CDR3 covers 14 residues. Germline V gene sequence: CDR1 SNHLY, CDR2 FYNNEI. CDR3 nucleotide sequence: TGTGCCAGCAGTGTTCTAGCGGGAGAAGATACGCAGTATTTT. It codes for CASSVLAGEDTQYF.

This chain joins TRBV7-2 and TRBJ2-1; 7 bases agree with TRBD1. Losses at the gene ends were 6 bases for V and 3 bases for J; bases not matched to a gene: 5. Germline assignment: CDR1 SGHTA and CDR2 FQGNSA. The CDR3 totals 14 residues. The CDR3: CASRVDRDYNEQFF. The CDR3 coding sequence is TGTGCCAGCAGGGTAGACAGGGACTACAATGAGCAGTTCTTC.

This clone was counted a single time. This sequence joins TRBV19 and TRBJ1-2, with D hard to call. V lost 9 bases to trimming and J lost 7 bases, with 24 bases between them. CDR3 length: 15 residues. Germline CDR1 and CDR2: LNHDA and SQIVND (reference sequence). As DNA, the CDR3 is TGTGCCAGCACTGGAACCTTTTTGGCAGCGGGTGGCTACACCTTC. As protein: CASTGTFLAAGGYTF.

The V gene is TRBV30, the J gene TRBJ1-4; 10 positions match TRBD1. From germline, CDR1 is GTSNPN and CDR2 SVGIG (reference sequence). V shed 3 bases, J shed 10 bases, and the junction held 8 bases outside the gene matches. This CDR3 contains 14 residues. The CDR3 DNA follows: TGTGCCTGGAGCGCACAGACAGGGGGCGGAAAACTGTTTTTT. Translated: CAWSAQTGGGKLFF.

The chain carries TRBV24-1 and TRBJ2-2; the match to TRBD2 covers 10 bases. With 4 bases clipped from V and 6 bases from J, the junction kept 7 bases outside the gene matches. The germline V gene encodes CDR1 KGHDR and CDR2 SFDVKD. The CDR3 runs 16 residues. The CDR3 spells CATSDSGRAWAGELFF. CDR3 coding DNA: TGTGCCACCAGTGACAGCGGGAGGGCCTGGGCCGGGGAGCTGTTTTTT.

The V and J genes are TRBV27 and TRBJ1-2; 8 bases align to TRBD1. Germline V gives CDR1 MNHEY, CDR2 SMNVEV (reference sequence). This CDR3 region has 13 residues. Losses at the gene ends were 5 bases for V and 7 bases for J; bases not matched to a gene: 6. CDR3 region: CASSLRTGTGYTF. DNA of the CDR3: TGTGCCAGCAGTCTCCGGACAGGGACTGGCTACACCTTC.